This note documents a single TCR beta chain sequence. Antigen: not known. Clones were read by immunoSEQ multiplex PCR, and TCRdb kept only the in-frame ones, dropping some. The data show around 70,000 clones, with about 85% seen just once and around 0.5% held by the top ten. The entry originates in a study of OX40 agonist ivuxolimab in advanced cancers. Study findings and constraints: CD4+ T cells averaged fewer expanded clones than CD8+ T cells.

The source of this sequence is an adult with an advanced solid tumor such as melanoma, head and neck, liver or kidney cancer. The specimen was CD4+ or CD8+ T cells sorted from blood, collected in a trial of the OX40 agonist ivuxolimab.

The CDR3 region is CASSYTGAGQPQHF. The DNA for the CDR3 is TGTGCCAGCAGTTACACAGGGGCCGGTCAGCCCCAGCATTTT. The chain combines TRBV5-6 with TRBJ1-5; 7 bases agree with TRBD1. V shed 5 bases, J shed 6 bases, and the junction held 8 bases outside the gene matches. This CDR3 comprises 14 residues. Germline V CDR1 and CDR2: SGHDT, YYEEEE.